Described below is a single TCR beta chain sequence and its context. What it binds is not known. This entry belongs to a study of T-cell memory formation after mild COVID-19. General study points: Mostly located in CM and EM were contracting CD4+ clones, with contracting CD8+ clones located in EMRA. Clones shrinking between day 15 and 85 showed a balanced CD4/CD8 split, and those that grew later tilted toward CD4+. There was no confirmation that second-wave clones peaking on day 37 were SARS-CoV-2 specific.

Germline V gene sequence: CDR1 SQVTM, CDR2 ANQGSEA. This CDR3 is 13 amino acids long. V was clipped by 1 base and J by 4 bases, with 10 bases between them. TCRdb fed the 5' RACE reads into MiXCR, producing one record per CDR3 protein. The top ten clones hold roughly a fifth of a sample with 250,000 to 400,000 distinct CDR3 sequences, more than 13% of them seen once. The receptor comes from a man aged 18 to 30 who had mild COVID-19 (a few samples of this study predate the infection). Cell type and time point are not known. V is TRBV29-1 and J is TRBJ1-1, with D hard to call. Sequenced: PBMCs or a T cell subset sorted from them (not recorded which). The CDR3 sequence is CSVEAVAGTEAFF. The CDR3 DNA sequence: TGCAGCGTTGAAGCAGTGGCGGGCACTGAAGCTTTCTTT.